This TCR beta chain was observed in a study of cytomegalovirus exposure and HLA in healthy donors. General study findings and limits: According to a later analysis, most TCR beta chains associated with CMV appeared HLA-restricted.

Primers: 60 Vbeta forward and 13 Jbeta reverse. Generated by immunoSEQ multiplex PCR, the TCRdb table keeps only in-frame clones and is missing some. The sample lists about 97,000 clones, about 80% occurring once. From germline, CDR1 is SGHTA and CDR2 FQGTGA. This CDR3 spans 14 amino acids. V gave up 2 bases and J gave up 1 base, with 8 bases separating them. This clone showed up just a few times. The antigen remains undetermined. This chain joins TRBV7-3 and TRBJ1-1; D may be TRBD1 (5 bases). This receptor was taken from a man aged 35-49 years in good health and CMV-seronegative. Sequencing was performed on PBMCs. The CDR3: CASSLGGKNTEAFF. The CDR3 nucleotides read TGTGCCAGCAGCTTAGGGGGGAAGAACACTGAAGCTTTCTTT.